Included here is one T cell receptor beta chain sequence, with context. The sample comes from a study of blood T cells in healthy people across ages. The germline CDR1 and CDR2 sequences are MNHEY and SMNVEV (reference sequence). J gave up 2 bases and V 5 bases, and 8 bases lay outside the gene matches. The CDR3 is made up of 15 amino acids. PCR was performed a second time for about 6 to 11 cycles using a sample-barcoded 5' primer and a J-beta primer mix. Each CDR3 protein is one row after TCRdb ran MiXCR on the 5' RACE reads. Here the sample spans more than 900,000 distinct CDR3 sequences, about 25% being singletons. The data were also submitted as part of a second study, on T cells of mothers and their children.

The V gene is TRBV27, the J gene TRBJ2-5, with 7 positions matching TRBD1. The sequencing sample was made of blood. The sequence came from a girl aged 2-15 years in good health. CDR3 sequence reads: CASSLRQGSQETQYF. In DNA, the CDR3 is TGTGCCAGCAGTCTAAGACAGGGATCACAAGAGACCCAGTACTTC.